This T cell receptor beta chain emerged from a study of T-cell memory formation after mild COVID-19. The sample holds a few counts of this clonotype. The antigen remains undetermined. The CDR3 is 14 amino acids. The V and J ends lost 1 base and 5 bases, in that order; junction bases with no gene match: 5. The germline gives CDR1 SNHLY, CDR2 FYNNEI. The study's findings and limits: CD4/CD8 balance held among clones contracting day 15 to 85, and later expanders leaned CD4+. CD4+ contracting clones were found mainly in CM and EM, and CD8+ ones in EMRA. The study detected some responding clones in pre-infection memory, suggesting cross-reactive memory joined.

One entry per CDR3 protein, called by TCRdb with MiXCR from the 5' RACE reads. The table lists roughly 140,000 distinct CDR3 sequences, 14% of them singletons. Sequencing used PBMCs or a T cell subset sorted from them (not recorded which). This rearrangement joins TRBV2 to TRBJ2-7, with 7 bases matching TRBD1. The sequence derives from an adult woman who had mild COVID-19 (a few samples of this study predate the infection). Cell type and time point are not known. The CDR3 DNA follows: TGTGCCAGCAGTGAAGTGGAAGGGGGCGACGAGCAGTACTTC. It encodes CASSEVEGGDEQYF. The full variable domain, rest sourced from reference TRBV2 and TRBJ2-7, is EPEVTQTPSHQVTQMGQEVILRCVPISNHLYFYWYRQILGQKVEFLVSFYNNEISEKSEIFDDQFSVERPDGSNFTLKIRSTKLEDSAMYFCASSEVEGGDEQYFGPGTRLTVT.